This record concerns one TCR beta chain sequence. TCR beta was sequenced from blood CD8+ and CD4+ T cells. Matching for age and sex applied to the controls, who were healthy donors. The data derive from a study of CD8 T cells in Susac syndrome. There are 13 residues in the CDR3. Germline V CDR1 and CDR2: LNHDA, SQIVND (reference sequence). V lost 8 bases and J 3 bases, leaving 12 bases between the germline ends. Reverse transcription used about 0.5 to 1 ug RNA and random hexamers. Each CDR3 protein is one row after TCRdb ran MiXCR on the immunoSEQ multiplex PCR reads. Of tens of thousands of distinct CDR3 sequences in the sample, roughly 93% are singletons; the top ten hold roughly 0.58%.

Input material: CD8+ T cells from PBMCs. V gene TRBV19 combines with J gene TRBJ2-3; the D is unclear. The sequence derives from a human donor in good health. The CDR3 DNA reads TGTGCCAGTCGTCCAGCGCAGACAGATACGCAGTATTTT. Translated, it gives CASRPAQTDTQYF.